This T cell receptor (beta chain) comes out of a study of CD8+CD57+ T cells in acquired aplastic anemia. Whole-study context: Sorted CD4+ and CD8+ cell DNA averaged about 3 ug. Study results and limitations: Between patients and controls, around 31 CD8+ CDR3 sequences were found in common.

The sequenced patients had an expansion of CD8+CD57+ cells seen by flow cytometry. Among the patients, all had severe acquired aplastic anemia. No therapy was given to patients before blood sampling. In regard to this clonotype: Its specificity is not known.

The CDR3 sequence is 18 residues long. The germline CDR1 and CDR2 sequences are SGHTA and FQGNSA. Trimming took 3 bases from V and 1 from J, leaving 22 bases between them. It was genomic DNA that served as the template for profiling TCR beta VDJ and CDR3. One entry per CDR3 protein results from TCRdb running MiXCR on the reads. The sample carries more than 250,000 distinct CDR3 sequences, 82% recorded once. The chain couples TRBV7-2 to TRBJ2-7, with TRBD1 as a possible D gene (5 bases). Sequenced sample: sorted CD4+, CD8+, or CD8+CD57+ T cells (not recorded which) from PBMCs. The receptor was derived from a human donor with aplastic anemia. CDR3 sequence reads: CASSFHPNETALSYEQYV. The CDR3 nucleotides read TGTGCCAGCAGCTTTCACCCAAACGAGACAGCCCTTTCCTACGAGCAGTACGTC.